Listed below are T cell receptor beta chains from one sample, sequenced in a study of cytomegalovirus exposure and HLA in healthy donors. Assay: immunoSEQ multiplex PCR; the TCRdb copy retains only in-frame clones and omits some. This repertoire shows 100,000 to 150,000 clones, more than 80% found once; its top ten account for approximately 9%. The sample taken for sequencing was PBMCs. The receptors originated from a man under 40 in good health and CMV-seropositive. CDR3s include the opening cysteine and the closing phenylalanine or tryptophan. A D gene is named only where the DNA matches it firmly.

D gene	V gene	J gene	CDR3 DNA	CDR3 protein
NA	TRBV7-3	TRBJ2-5	TGTGCCAGCAGCATCACAGGGTTTGGCGAGACCCAGTACTTC	CASSITGFGETQYF
TRBD2	TRBV5-6	TRBJ2-5	TGTGCCAGCAGCTTGATAGCGGGGGGGCCGGGGACCCAGTACTTC	CASSLIAGGPGTQYF
TRBD2	TRBV30	TRBJ2-5	TGTGCCTGGAGTACTAGCGGGGGCTCCCAAGAGACCCAGTACTTC	CAWSTSGGSQETQYF
TRBD2	TRBV5-1	TRBJ2-7	TGCGCCAGCAGCTTGTCTGGGACGGGGGGAGAGCAGTACTTC	CASSLSGTGGEQYF
TRBD1	TRBV25-1	TRBJ2-7	TGTGCCAGCAACCCGACAGGGGCCAGCTCCTACGAGCAGTACTTC	CASNPTGASSYEQYF
NA	TRBV25-1	TRBJ1-1	TGTGCCAGCAGACCTCTAAGTCTGAACACTGAAGCTTTCTTT	CASRPLSLNTEAFF
TRBD1	TRBV13	TRBJ2-7	TGTGCCAGCAGCACCGGCCGGGACAGGGTGATTAGGCAGTACTTC	CASSTGRDRVIRQYF
TRBD2	TRBV6-5	TRBJ2-5	TGTGCCAGCAGTTACCGTGGTAGCGGGGGGGCAAAGACCCAGTACTTC	CASSYRGSGGAKTQYF
NA	TRBV6-1	TRBJ1-6	TGTGCCAGCAGTGTGGAGGTGATAACTGTGAATTCACCCCTCCACTTT	CASSVEVITVNSPLHF
NA	TRBV29-1	TRBJ2-1	TGCAGCGGTCGGGAGACAGGGCTCGATGAGCAGTTCTTC	CSGRETGLDEQFF